These T cell receptor beta chains were read from a single sample in a study of T cell responses to AZD1222 COVID-19 vaccine. Profiled with immunoSEQ multiplex PCR; TCRdb holds only in-frame clones, not every one. Of roughly 140,000 clones listed, approximately 86% were seen once; the top ten hold 6.9%. Sequences were derived from peripheral blood, sampled after recovery from COVID-19. The receptor set was obtained from an adult who had recovered from COVID-19. CDR3s include the opening cysteine and the closing phenylalanine or tryptophan. The order of the fields is D gene, CDR3 length, clone size, J gene, V gene, CDR3 DNA, CDR3 protein. A D gene is named only where the DNA matches it firmly. Only part of the rows carry a size: once, few, many, or a class if the clone is expanded.

d_call: .
cdr3_length: 14
clone_size: .
j_call: TRBJ2-7
v_call: TRBV9
cdr3_nt: TGTGCCAGCAGCGCCTCGCCGGGATCTTACGAGCAGTACTTC
cdr3_aa: CASSASPGSYEQYF

d_call: TRBD1
cdr3_length: 14
clone_size: .
j_call: TRBJ1-2
v_call: TRBV9
cdr3_nt: TGTGCCAGCAGCAAGGGACAGGGAGTCTATGGCTACACCTTC
cdr3_aa: CASSKGQGVYGYTF

d_call: TRBD2
cdr3_length: 16
clone_size: .
j_call: TRBJ2-3
v_call: TRBV15
cdr3_nt: TGTGCCACCAGCAGTACGGGACTAGCGGGGATAGATACGCAGTATTTT
cdr3_aa: CATSSTGLAGIDTQYF

d_call: TRBD2
cdr3_length: 18
clone_size: .
j_call: TRBJ2-5
v_call: TRBV18
cdr3_nt: TGTGCCAGCTCACCACGAAAAGCGGGGGGAACCGGGGGAGAGACCCAGTACTTC
cdr3_aa: CASSPRKAGGTGGETQYF

d_call: TRBD1
cdr3_length: 16
clone_size: .
j_call: TRBJ2-7
v_call: TRBV5-6
cdr3_nt: TGTGCCAGCAGCTCGCTCGGGACAGGGGCCTTTTACGAGCAGTACTTC
cdr3_aa: CASSSLGTGAFYEQYF

d_call: TRBD1
cdr3_length: 16
clone_size: .
j_call: TRBJ1-5
v_call: TRBV4-2
cdr3_nt: TGTGCCAGCAGCCACACAGACGCAGGGGGGTATCAGCCCCAGCATTTT
cdr3_aa: CASSHTDAGGYQPQHF

d_call: .
cdr3_length: 14
clone_size: .
j_call: TRBJ2-1
v_call: TRBV6-5
cdr3_nt: TGTGCCAGCAGGCCGGGGACCGGGGCCAATGAGCAGTTCTTC
cdr3_aa: CASRPGTGANEQFF

d_call: .
cdr3_length: 14
clone_size: .
j_call: TRBJ1-1
v_call: TRBV5-5
cdr3_nt: TGTGCCAGCAGCTCCGACTGGGTAGACACTGAAGCTTTCTTT
cdr3_aa: CASSSDWVDTEAFF

d_call: .
cdr3_length: 16
clone_size: .
j_call: TRBJ1-1
v_call: TRBV5-8
cdr3_nt: TGTGCCAGCAGCCCTCTCTGGATCTCCATGAACACTGAAGCTTTCTTT
cdr3_aa: CASSPLWISMNTEAFF

d_call: .
cdr3_length: 14
clone_size: .
j_call: TRBJ2-7
v_call: TRBV2
cdr3_nt: TGTGCCAGCACCGGGACGGACTCGTCCTACGAGCAGTACTTC
cdr3_aa: CASTGTDSSYEQYF

d_call: TRBD2
cdr3_length: 17
clone_size: .
j_call: TRBJ2-7
v_call: TRBV9
cdr3_nt: TGTGCCAGCAGCGCGGAGGGGAGGGGACTCTCCCCCTACGAGCAGTACTTC
cdr3_aa: CASSAEGRGLSPYEQYF

d_call: TRBD1
cdr3_length: 14
clone_size: .
j_call: TRBJ2-7
v_call: TRBV9
cdr3_nt: TGTGCCAGCAGCCCCCGGGACAGGGGTTACGAGCAGTACTTC
cdr3_aa: CASSPRDRGYEQYF

d_call: .
cdr3_length: 14
clone_size: .
j_call: TRBJ1-2
v_call: TRBV6-2/TRBV6-3
cdr3_nt: TGTGCCAGCAGTTACTCCGAGTGGGACTATGGCTACACCTTC
cdr3_aa: CASSYSEWDYGYTF

d_call: .
cdr3_length: 15
clone_size: .
j_call: TRBJ2-1
v_call: TRBV19
cdr3_nt: TGTGCCAGTAGTATAAAGGCTAGCGCAAACAATGAGCAGTTCTTC
cdr3_aa: CASSIKASANNEQFF

d_call: .
cdr3_length: 14
clone_size: .
j_call: TRBJ1-2
v_call: TRBV7-8
cdr3_nt: TGTGCCAGCAGCCGGGGGGCGGGAGACTATGGCTACACCTTC
cdr3_aa: CASSRGAGDYGYTF

d_call: .
cdr3_length: 13
clone_size: .
j_call: TRBJ2-1
v_call: TRBV7-2
cdr3_nt: TGTGCCAGCAGCTTGGGACGCCCCAATGAGCAGTTCTTC
cdr3_aa: CASSLGRPNEQFF

d_call: .
cdr3_length: 15
clone_size: .
j_call: TRBJ2-1
v_call: TRBV5-1
cdr3_nt: TGCGCCAGCAGCTACGAGGGCGGCTCCTACAATGAGCAGTTCTTC
cdr3_aa: CASSYEGGSYNEQFF

d_call: .
cdr3_length: 15
clone_size: .
j_call: TRBJ2-3
v_call: TRBV28
cdr3_nt: TGTGCCAGCACCGTTCCGAGCATTAGCACAGATACGCAGTATTTT
cdr3_aa: CASTVPSISTDTQYF

d_call: .
cdr3_length: 16
clone_size: .
j_call: TRBJ2-4
v_call: TRBV18
cdr3_nt: TGTGCCAGCTCACCGCTCCCTGCAGGGGTGGGAAACATTCAGTACTTC
cdr3_aa: CASSPLPAGVGNIQYF

d_call: .
cdr3_length: 19
clone_size: once
j_call: TRBJ2-1
v_call: TRBV3-1/TRBV3-2
cdr3_nt: TGTGCCAGCAGCCCAGTAGTAGGAGGTCTAAGAGAAATGGGCGATGAGCAGTTCTTC
cdr3_aa: CASSPVVGGLREMGDEQFF

d_call: .
cdr3_length: 16
clone_size: .
j_call: TRBJ1-4
v_call: TRBV5-4
cdr3_nt: TGTGCCAGCAGCTTGGCGGGCTTTGCAACTAATGAAAAACTGTTTTTT
cdr3_aa: CASSLAGFATNEKLFF

d_call: TRBD2
cdr3_length: 16
clone_size: .
j_call: TRBJ2-7
v_call: TRBV7-9
cdr3_nt: TGTGCCAGCAGACCTGATGGGGCTAGCGGTTACTACGAGCAGTACTTC
cdr3_aa: CASRPDGASGYYEQYF

d_call: TRBD1
cdr3_length: 15
clone_size: .
j_call: TRBJ2-7
v_call: TRBV5-4
cdr3_nt: TGTGCCAGCAGCTTTAGACAGGGGAAAAGAGACGAGCAGTACTTC
cdr3_aa: CASSFRQGKRDEQYF

d_call: .
cdr3_length: 14
clone_size: .
j_call: TRBJ2-3
v_call: TRBV3-1/TRBV3-2
cdr3_nt: TGTGCCAGCAGCCAACTGAGTAGGGCAGATACGCAGTATTTT
cdr3_aa: CASSQLSRADTQYF

d_call: .
cdr3_length: 11
clone_size: .
j_call: TRBJ1-5
v_call: TRBV29-1
cdr3_nt: TGCAGCGTTGACAGTGATCAGCCCCAGCATTTT
cdr3_aa: CSVDSDQPQHF

d_call: .
cdr3_length: 12
clone_size: .
j_call: TRBJ1-5
v_call: TRBV10-3
cdr3_nt: TGTGCCATCAGTGAGTCGGAAAGGGGCCAGCATTTT
cdr3_aa: CAISESERGQHF

d_call: .
cdr3_length: 14
clone_size: .
j_call: TRBJ1-5
v_call: TRBV7-2
cdr3_nt: TGTGCCAGCAGCTACACCGAGGGGAGTCAGCCCCAGCATTTT
cdr3_aa: CASSYTEGSQPQHF

d_call: .
cdr3_length: 15
clone_size: .
j_call: TRBJ2-3
v_call: TRBV4-1
cdr3_nt: TGCGCCAGCAGCGCACGGGACCCCCGCACAGATACGCAGTATTTT
cdr3_aa: CASSARDPRTDTQYF

d_call: .
cdr3_length: 11
clone_size: .
j_call: TRBJ1-6
v_call: TRBV6-6
cdr3_nt: TGTGCCAGCAGGACGGGCGTGCTTCTCCACTTT
cdr3_aa: CASRTGVLLHF

d_call: .
cdr3_length: 14
clone_size: .
j_call: TRBJ1-5
v_call: TRBV5-1
cdr3_nt: TGCGCCAGCAGCCTGACGGGTAACAATCAGCCCCAGCATTTT
cdr3_aa: CASSLTGNNQPQHF

d_call: .
cdr3_length: 13
clone_size: .
j_call: TRBJ1-5
v_call: TRBV7-9
cdr3_nt: TGTGCCAGCAGCCTGGGACACAATCAGCCCCAGCATTTT
cdr3_aa: CASSLGHNQPQHF

d_call: TRBD1
cdr3_length: 16
clone_size: .
j_call: TRBJ2-2
v_call: TRBV9
cdr3_nt: TGTGCCAGCAGCGGTTGGGACAGGGGACACGGCGGGGAGCTGTTTTTT
cdr3_aa: CASSGWDRGHGGELFF